This T cell receptor (beta chain) came from a study of blood T cell repertoires in COVID-19. V lost 5 bases, J lost 8 bases, and 8 bases lay in between. The CDR3 loop spans 11 amino acids. CDR1 is MDHEN and CDR2 is SYDVKM in the germline V gene. This table comes from immunoSEQ multiplex PCR, and its TCRdb copy is limited to in-frame clones, with some not included. The profile shows roughly 70,000 clones, around nine tenths of them singletons. This clone appeared a single time. The chain employs TRBV28 and TRBJ2-3; no definite D call. The sample taken for sequencing was peripheral blood. This receptor was identified in an elderly woman with acute or convalescent COVID-19. The CDR3 DNA follows: TGTGCCAGCAGTGGAGTAGGTACGCAGTATTTT. It specifies CASSGVGTQYF.